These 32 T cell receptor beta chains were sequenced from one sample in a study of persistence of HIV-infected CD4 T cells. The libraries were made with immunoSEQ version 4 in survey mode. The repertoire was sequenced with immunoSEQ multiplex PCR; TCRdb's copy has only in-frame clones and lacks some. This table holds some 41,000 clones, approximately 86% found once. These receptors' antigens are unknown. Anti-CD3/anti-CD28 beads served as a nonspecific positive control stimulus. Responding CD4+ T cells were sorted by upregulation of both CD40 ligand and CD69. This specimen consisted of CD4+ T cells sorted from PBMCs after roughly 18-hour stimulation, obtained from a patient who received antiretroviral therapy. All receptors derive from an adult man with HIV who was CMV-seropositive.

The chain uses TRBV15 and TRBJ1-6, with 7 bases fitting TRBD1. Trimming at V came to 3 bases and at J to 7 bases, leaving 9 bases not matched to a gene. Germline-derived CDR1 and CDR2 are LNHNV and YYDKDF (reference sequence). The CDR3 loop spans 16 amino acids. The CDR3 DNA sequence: TGTGCCACCAGCAGGGAGAGATCAGGGGGAAATTCACCCCTCCACTTT. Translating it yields CATSRERSGGNSPLHF. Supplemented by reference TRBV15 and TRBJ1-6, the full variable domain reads DAMVIQNPRYQVTQFGKPVTLSCSQTLNHNVMYWYQQKSSQAPKLLFHYYDKDFNNEADTPDNFQSRRPNTSFCFLDIRSPGLGDTAMYLCATSRERSGGNSPLHFGNGTRLTVT.

The CDR3 nucleotides read TGTGCCAGTTCTGAAAGTGGGACCGAATTGGGGAGCCAGCATTTT. Its translation: CASSESGTELGSQHF. The chain employs TRBV19 and TRBJ1-5; perhaps TRBD1 as D (5 bases). Germline V gene sequence: CDR1 LNHDA, CDR2 SQIVND (reference sequence). Trimming stripped 8 bases from V and 12 bases from J, with 26 bases between. There are 15 residues in the CDR3.

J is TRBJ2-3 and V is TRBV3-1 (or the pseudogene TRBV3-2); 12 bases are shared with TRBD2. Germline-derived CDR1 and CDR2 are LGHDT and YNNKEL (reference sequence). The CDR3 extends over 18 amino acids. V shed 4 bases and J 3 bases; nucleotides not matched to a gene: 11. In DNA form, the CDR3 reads TGTGCCAGCAGCCGGAGATCTAGCGGGGGGGGGAGAACAGATACGCAGTATTTT. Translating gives CASSRRSSGGGRTDTQYF.

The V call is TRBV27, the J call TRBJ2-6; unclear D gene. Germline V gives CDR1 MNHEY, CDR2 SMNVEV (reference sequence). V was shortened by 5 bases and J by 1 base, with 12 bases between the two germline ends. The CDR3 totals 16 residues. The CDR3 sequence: CASSPPWGSGANVLTF. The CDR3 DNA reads TGTGCCAGCAGTCCACCATGGGGTTCTGGGGCCAACGTCCTGACTTTC.

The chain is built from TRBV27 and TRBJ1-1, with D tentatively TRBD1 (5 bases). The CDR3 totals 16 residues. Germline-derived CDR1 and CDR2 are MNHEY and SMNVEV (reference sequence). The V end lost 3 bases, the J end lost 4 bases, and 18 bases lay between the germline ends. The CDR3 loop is CASSFSPGMASTEAFF. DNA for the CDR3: TGTGCCAGCAGTTTTAGCCCAGGGATGGCGAGCACTGAAGCTTTCTTT.

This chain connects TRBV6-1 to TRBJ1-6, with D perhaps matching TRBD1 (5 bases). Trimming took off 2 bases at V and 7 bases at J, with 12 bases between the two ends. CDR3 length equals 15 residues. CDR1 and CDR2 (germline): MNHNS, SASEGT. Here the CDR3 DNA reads TGTGCCAGCAGTGAATACGGGGGAGGAAATTCACCCCTCCACTTT. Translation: CASSEYGGGNSPLHF.

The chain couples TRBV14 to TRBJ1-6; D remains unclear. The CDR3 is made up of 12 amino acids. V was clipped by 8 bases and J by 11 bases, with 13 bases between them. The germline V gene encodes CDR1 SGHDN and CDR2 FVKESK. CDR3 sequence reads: CASSGVRTPLHF. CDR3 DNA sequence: TGTGCCAGCTCCGGAGTGAGGACACCCCTCCACTTT.

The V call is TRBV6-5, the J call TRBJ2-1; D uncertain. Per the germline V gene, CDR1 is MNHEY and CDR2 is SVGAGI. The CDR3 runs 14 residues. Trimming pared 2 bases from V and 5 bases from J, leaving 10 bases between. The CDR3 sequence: CASSYTISDNEQFF. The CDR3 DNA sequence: TGTGCCAGCAGTTACACCATCAGCGACAATGAGCAGTTCTTC.

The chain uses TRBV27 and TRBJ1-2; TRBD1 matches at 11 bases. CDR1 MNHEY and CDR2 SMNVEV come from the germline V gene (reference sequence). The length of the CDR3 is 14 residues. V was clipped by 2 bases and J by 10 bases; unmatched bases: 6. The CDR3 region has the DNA TGTGCCAGCAGTTTAACTCGGACAGGGGGCGACTACACCTTC. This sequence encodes CASSLTRTGGDYTF.

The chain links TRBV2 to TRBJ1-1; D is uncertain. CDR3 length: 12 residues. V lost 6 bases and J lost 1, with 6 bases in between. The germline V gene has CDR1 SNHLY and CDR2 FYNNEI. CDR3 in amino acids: CASRTANTEAFF. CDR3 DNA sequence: TGTGCCAGCAGAACAGCGAACACTGAAGCTTTCTTT.

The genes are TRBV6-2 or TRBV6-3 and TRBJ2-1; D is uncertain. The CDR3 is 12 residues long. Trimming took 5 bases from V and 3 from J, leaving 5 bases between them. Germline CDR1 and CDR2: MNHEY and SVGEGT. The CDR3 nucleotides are TGTGCCAGCAGTACCTACTACAATGAGCAGTTCTTC. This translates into CASSTYYNEQFF.

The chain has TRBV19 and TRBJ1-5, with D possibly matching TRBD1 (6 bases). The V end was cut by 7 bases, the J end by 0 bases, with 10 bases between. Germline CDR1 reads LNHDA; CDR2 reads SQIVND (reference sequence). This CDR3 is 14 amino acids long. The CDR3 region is CASTGDNSNQPQHF. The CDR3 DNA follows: TGTGCCAGTACTGGGGACAATAGCAATCAGCCCCAGCATTTT.

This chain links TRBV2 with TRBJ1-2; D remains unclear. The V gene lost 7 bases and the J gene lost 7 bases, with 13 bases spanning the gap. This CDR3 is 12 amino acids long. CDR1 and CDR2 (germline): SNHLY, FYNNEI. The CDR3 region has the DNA TGTGCCAGCACAATCCCCCCTATTGGCTACACCTTC. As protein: CASTIPPIGYTF.

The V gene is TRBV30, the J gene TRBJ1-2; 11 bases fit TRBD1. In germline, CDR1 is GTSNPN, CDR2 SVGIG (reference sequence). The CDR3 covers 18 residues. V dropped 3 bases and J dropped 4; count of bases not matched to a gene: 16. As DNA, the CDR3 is TGTGCCTGGAGCCGACCCGGGACAGGGGGTTCAACTTTCTATGGCTACACCTTC. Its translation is CAWSRPGTGGSTFYGYTF. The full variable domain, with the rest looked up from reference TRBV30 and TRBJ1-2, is SQTIHQWPATLVQPVGSPLSLECTVEGTSNPNLYWYRQAAGRGLQLLFYSVGIGQISSEVPQNLSASRPQDRQFILSSKKLLLSDSGFYLCAWSRPGTGGSTFYGYTFGSGTRLTVV.

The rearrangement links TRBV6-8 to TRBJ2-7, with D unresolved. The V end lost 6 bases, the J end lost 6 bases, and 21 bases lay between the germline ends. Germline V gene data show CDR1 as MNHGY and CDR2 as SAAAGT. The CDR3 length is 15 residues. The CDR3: CASSPHRGRGSEQYF. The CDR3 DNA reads TGTGCCAGCAGCCCCCATCGAGGAAGAGGTAGCGAGCAGTACTTC.

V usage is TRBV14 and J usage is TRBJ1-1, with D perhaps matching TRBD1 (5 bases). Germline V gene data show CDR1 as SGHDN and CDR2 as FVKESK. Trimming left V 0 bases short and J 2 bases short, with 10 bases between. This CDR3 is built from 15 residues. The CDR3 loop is CASSQEARVNTEAFF. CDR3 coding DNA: TGTGCCAGCAGCCAAGAAGCCAGGGTAAACACTGAAGCTTTCTTT.

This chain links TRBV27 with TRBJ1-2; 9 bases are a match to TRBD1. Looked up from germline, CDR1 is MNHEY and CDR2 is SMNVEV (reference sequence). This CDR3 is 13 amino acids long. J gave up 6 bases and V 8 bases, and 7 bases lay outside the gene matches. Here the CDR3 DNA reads TGTGCCAGCTCCCGGACAGGGGCAAATGGCTACACCTTC. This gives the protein CASSRTGANGYTF.

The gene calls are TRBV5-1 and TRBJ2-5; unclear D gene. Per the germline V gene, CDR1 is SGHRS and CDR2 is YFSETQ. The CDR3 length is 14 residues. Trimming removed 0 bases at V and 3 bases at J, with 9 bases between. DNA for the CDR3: TGCGCCAGCAGCTTGGAACTACCCGAAGAGACCCAGTACTTC. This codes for CASSLELPEETQYF.

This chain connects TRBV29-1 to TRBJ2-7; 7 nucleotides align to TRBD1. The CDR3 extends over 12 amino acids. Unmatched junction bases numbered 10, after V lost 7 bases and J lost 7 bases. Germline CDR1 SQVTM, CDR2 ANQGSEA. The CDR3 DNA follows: TGCAGCGGCGGATCGGACAGGCCAGAGCAGTACTTC. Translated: CSGGSDRPEQYF.

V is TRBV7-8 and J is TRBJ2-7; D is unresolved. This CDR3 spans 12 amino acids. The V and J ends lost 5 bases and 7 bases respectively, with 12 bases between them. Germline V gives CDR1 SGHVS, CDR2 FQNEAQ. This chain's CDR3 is CASSQTPWEQYF. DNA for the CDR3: TGTGCCAGCAGCCAAACCCCCTGGGAGCAGTACTTC.

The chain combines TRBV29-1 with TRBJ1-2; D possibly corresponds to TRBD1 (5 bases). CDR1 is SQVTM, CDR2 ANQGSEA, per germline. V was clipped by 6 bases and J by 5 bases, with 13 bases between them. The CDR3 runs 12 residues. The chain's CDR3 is CSVAREGYGYTF. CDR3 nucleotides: TGCAGCGTGGCCAGAGAGGGGTATGGCTACACCTTC.

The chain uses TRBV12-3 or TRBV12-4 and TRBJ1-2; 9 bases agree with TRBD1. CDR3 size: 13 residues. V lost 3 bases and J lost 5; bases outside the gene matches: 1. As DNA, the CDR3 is TGTGCCAGCAGTTTGGGGACAGGGTATGGCTACACCTTC. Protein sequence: CASSLGTGYGYTF.

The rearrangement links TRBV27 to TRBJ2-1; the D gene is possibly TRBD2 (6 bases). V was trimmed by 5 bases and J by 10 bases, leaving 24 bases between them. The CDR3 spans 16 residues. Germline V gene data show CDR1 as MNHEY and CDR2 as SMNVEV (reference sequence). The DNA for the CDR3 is TGTGCCAGCAGTCAGATTAGCGGAAGGCCCCCATCGGAGCAGTTCTTC. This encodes CASSQISGRPPSEQFF.

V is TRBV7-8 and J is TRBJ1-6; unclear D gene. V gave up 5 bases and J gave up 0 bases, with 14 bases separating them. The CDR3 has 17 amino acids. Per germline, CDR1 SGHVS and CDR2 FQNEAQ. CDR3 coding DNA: TGTGCCAGCAGCAGGGCGGGGTTCGACTCCTATAATTCACCCCTCCACTTT. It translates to CASSRAGFDSYNSPLHF.

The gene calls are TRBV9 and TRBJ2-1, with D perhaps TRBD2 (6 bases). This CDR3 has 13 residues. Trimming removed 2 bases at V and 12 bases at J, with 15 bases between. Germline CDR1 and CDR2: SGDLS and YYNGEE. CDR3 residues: CASSVEEGLGQFF. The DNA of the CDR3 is TGTGCCAGCAGCGTCGAGGAGGGACTTGGGCAGTTCTTC. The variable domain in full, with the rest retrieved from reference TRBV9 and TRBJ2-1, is DSGVTQTPKHLITATGQRVTLRCSPRSGDLSVYWYQQSLDQGLQFLIQYYNGEERAKGNILERFSAQQFPDLHSELNLSSLELGDSALYFCASSVEEGLGQFFGPGTRLTVL.

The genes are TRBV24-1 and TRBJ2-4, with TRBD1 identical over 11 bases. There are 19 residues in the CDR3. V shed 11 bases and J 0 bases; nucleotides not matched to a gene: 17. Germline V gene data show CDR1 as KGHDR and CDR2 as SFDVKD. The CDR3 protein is CAILTSGQGEAIAKNIQYF. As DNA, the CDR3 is TGTGCCATCTTAACGTCGGGACAGGGGGAGGCCATAGCCAAAAACATTCAGTACTTC.

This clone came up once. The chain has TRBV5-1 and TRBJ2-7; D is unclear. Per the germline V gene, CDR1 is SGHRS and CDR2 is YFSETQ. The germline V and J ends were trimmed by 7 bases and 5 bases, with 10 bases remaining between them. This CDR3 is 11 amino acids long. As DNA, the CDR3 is TGCGCCAGCCAACTTGACAACGAGCAGTACTTC. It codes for CASQLDNEQYF.

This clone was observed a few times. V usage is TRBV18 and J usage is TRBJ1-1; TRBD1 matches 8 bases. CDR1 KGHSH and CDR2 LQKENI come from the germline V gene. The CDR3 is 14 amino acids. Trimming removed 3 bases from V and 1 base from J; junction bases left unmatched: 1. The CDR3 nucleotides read TGTGCCAGCTCACCCGGGACAGGGAACACTGAAGCTTTCTTT. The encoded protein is CASSPGTGNTEAFF.

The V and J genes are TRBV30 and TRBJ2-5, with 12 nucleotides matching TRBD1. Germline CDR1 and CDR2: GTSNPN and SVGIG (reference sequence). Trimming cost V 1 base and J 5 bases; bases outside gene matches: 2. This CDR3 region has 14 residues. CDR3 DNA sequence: TGTGCCTGGAGTGGGGACAGGGGGCGGGAGACCCAGTACTTC. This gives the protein CAWSGDRGRETQYF.

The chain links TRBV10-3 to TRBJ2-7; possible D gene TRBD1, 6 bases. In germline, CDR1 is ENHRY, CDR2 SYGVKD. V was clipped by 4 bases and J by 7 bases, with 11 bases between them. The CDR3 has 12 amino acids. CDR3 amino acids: CAISAYREEQYF. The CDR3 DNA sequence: TGTGCCATCAGTGCATACAGGGAAGAGCAGTACTTC.

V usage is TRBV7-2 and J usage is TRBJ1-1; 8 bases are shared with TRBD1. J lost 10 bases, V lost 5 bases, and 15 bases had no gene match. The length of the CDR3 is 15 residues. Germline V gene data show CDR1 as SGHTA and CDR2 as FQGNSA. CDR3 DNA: TGTGCCAGCAGCCCAAAACCAGGGGGCCCAAGTGTAGCTTTCTTT. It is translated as CASSPKPGGPSVAFF.

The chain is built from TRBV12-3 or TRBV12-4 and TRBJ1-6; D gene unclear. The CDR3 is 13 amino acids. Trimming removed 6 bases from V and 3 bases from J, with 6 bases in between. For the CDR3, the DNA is TGTGCCAGCAGCGTCAGCTATAATTCACCCCTCCACTTT. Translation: CASSVSYNSPLHF.